These 25 T cell receptor beta chains were sequenced from one sample in a study of CD8+CD57+ T cells in acquired aplastic anemia. Patients who underwent sequencing had shown CD8+CD57+ cell expansion by flow cytometry. According to the study, genomic DNA was the template for TCR beta VDJ and CDR3 profiling. One entry per CDR3 protein results from TCRdb running MiXCR on the reads. The table records approximately 250,000 distinct CDR3 sequences, roughly 82% of them present only once. The material sequenced was sorted CD4+, CD8+, or CD8+CD57+ T cells (not recorded which) from PBMCs. The receptors stem from a human donor with aplastic anemia.

The V call is TRBV12-5, the J call TRBJ2-1; D unclear. With 4 bases removed from V and 7 bases from J, the gap between germline ends came to 11 bases. CDR1 and CDR2 from the germline V gene are LGHNT and FRNRAP. CDR3 size: 13 residues. Here the CDR3 reads CASGSESGNEQFF. The CDR3 coding sequence is TGTGCTAGTGGTTCAGAGTCAGGAAATGAGCAGTTCTTC.

In regard to this clonotype: Here the CDR3 omits its conserved ending phenylalanine or tryptophan, so a read error is the likely source. No DNA is shown, since the ends of the CDR3 on it are uncertain; the CDR3 is the one TCRdb lists. The chain carries TRBV2 and TRBJ2-7; TRBD1, as called in the table, went unchecked against the DNA. A total of 12 residues make up the CDR3, ends included. Germline CDR1 SNHLY, CDR2 FYNNEI. CDR3 region: CASSDVWAVDGY.

In regard to this clonotype: Germline is not matched at one junction end, which may reflect a read error. This chain uses TRBV2 with TRBJ1-2, with a weak D call TRBD1 (6 bases). CDR1 is SNHLY, CDR2 FYNNEI, per germline. The CDR3 has 15 residues. The CDR3 coding sequence is TGTGCCAGCAGCGGGGCGGGGGGGGCGAACACTGAAGCCTCCTTT. Translated, it gives CASSGAGGANTEASF.

The chain is built from TRBV7-8 and TRBJ2-7; possible D gene TRBD2, 6 bases. This CDR3 region has 15 residues. Germline lookup yields CDR1 SGHVS and CDR2 FQNEAQ. Trimming took 5 bases from V and 13 from J, leaving 27 bases between them. The CDR3 loop reads CASSEVGGPDTQYYF. The CDR3 DNA reads as TGTGCCAGCAGCGAAGTGGGAGGTCCCGATACGCAGTATTACTTC.

A note on this clonotype: One junction end disagrees with the germline gene, perhaps due to a read error. The chain couples TRBV20-1 to TRBJ2-1, with D perhaps TRBD1 or TRBD2 (5 bases each). The germline gives CDR1 DFQATT, CDR2 SNEGSKA (reference sequence). CDR3 length: 15 amino acids. Here the CDR3 reads CSPLGGPSSYNEQFF. The CDR3 DNA sequence: TGCAGTCCTCTTGGGGGTCCGAGCTCCTACAATGAGCAGTTCTTT.

A word on this clonotype: Mismatch with germline at one junction end may stem from a read error. The chain is built from TRBV7-6 and TRBJ1-1; D unresolved. Looked up from germline, CDR1 is SGHVS and CDR2 is FNYEAQ. There are 15 residues in the CDR3. The CDR3 DNA is TGTGCCAGCAGCTTAGCCCACGCGACAAAAACTGAAGCGTTCTTT. Translated, it gives CASSLAHATKTEAFF. Filled out from reference TRBV7-6 and TRBJ1-1, the complete variable domain reads GAGVSQSPRYKVTKRGQDVALRCDPISGHVSLYWYRQALGQGPEFLTYFNYEAQQDKSGLPNDRFSAERPEGSISTLTIQRTEQRDSAMYRCASSLAHATKTEAFFGQGTRLTVV.

About this clonotype: Here the CDR3 omits its conserved ending phenylalanine or tryptophan, so a read error is the likely source. The limits of the CDR3 on the DNA are not certain, so only TCRdb's listed CDR3 is given. The chain links TRBV19 to TRBJ2-1; the table's D call, TRBD2, has no DNA check behind it. The CDR3 comprises 15 residues, both ends counted. Germline assignment: CDR1 LNHDA and CDR2 SQIVND (reference sequence). The CDR3 region is CASSIASGAFDELFG.

CDR3 in amino acids: CSARGGSYSNQPQHF. The DNA for the CDR3 is TGCAGTGCTAGAGGCGGATCCTATAGCAATCAGCCCCAGCATTTT. J is TRBJ1-5 and V is TRBV20-1; D gene unclear. Germline V CDR1 and CDR2: DFQATT, SNEGSKA (reference sequence). The CDR3 sequence is 15 residues long. The germline V and J ends were trimmed by 1 base and 0 bases, with 10 bases remaining between them.

On this clonotype itself: The missing conserved phenylalanine or tryptophan at the end of this CDR3 makes a read error likely. No DNA is shown, since the ends of the CDR3 on it are uncertain; the CDR3 is the one TCRdb lists. The chain couples TRBV7-2 to TRBJ2-3; the table calls TRBD1, which could not be checked here. From germline, CDR1 is SGHTA and CDR2 FQGNSA. 13 amino acids form the CDR3, both terminal residues included. The CDR3 loop is CASSYNRGARQYT.

Note on this clonotype: A much larger clone differs from this one at a single base, so this may be a read error. This rearrangement joins TRBV6-5 to TRBJ2-3; a weak D match, TRBD1 (6 bases). This CDR3 contains 14 residues. Germline CDR1 MNHEY, CDR2 SVGAGI. V dropped 6 bases and J dropped 4 bases, with 14 bases sitting between them. The CDR3 region has the DNA TGTGCCAGCAGATACAATACAGGGTCAGATACGCAGTATTTT. It is translated as CASRYNTGSDTQYF.

This clonotype was picked up one time. The rearrangement uses TRBV9 and TRBJ1-1; weak D call: TRBD1 (5 bases). Germline V CDR1 and CDR2: SGDLS, YYNGEE. Trimming took 5 bases from V and 10 from J, leaving 24 bases between them. This CDR3 contains 15 residues. CDR3: CASSVNRRVNAAAFF. The CDR3 DNA reads TGTGCCAGCAGTGTAAACAGGAGGGTGAATGCGGCAGCTTTCTTT. Supplemented by reference TRBV9 and TRBJ1-1, the full variable domain reads DSGVTQTPKHLITATGQRVTLRCSPRSGDLSVYWYQQSLDQGLQFLIQYYNGEERAKGNILERFSAQQFPDLHSELNLSSLELGDSALYFCASSVNRRVNAAAFFGQGTRLTVV.

Written as DNA, the CDR3 is TGTGCCAGCACCCCGACAGGGGAGAACACTGAAGCTTTCTTT. Protein sequence: CASTPTGENTEAFF. This rearrangement joins TRBV7-2 to TRBJ1-1; 8 bases line up with TRBD1. Germline assignment: CDR1 SGHTA and CDR2 FQGNSA. The V gene end was trimmed by 7 bases and the J gene end by 1 base; junction bases not matched to a gene: 5. The CDR3 loop spans 14 amino acids.

Points on this clonotype: Relative to the germline gene, one junction end is altered; a read error may explain this. In nucleotides, the CDR3 is TGTGCCAGCAGCTTAGCGCGCGGGGCGCATACGTATGGATTT. This codes for CASSLARGAHTYGF. The J gene is TRBJ2-3, the V gene TRBV7-9; D might be TRBD2 (6 bases). CDR1 and CDR2 (germline): SEHNR, FQNEAQ (reference sequence). The CDR3 length is 14 residues.

The gene calls are TRBV25-1 and TRBJ2-1, with a weak D call TRBD2 (6 bases). Germline V gives CDR1 MGHDK, CDR2 SYGVNS. This CDR3 is built from 16 residues. Trimming left V 5 bases short and J 5 bases short, with 19 bases between. CDR3 coding DNA: TGTGCCAGCAGTTACTTGAATACCGGGAGAAACAATGAGCAGTTCTTC. Amino acids: CASSYLNTGRNNEQFF.

Of note for this clonotype: One junction end does not reproduce the germline sequence, and a read error may be involved. The chain couples TRBV7-8 to TRBJ2-3, with 7 bases identical to TRBD1. This CDR3 is 13 amino acids long. The germline CDR1 and CDR2 sequences are SGHVS and FQNEAQ. The DNA for the CDR3 is TGTGCCAGCAGCGATGGGCCAACCGGGACAGCCCTTTTT. Encoded protein: CASSDGPTGTALF.

With regard to this clonotype: The limits of the CDR3 on the DNA are not certain, so only TCRdb's listed CDR3 is given. This chain connects TRBV7-3 to TRBJ2-7; the table's D call TRBD1 went unverified against the DNA. The CDR3 spans 14 amino acids, including both terminal residues. Germline V gene sequence: CDR1 SGHTA, CDR2 FQGTGA. This CDR3 reads CASNVGTGSHDFYF.

The V and J genes are TRBV5-4 and TRBJ2-2, with a tentative D call TRBD2 (6 bases). The V end was cut by 0 bases, the J end by 3 bases, with 9 bases between. From germline, CDR1 is SGHNT and CDR2 YYREEE (reference sequence). CDR3 size: 15 residues. CDR3 residues: CASSLVGGDTGELFF. In DNA, the CDR3 is TGTGCCAGCAGCTTGGTCGGCGGGGACACCGGGGAGCTGTTTTTT.

Concerning this clonotype itself: An end of the junction does not agree with germline; a read error may underlie this. The gene calls are TRBV7-3 and TRBJ2-3; D is tentatively TRBD1 or TRBD2 (5 bases each). The CDR3 extends over 13 amino acids. Per the germline V gene, CDR1 is SGHTA and CDR2 is FQGTGA. The CDR3 sequence: CAPRIGASDPKFF. The CDR3 coding sequence is TGTGCTCCTAGGATCGGGGCTTCAGATCCGAAGTTTTTT.

A remark on this clonotype: One junction end does not reproduce the germline sequence, and a read error may be involved. This chain uses TRBV5-1 with TRBJ2-5; no firm D call. Germline CDR1 reads SGHRS; CDR2 reads YFSETQ. This CDR3 comprises 13 residues. In DNA, the CDR3 is TGTGCCAGCAGCTCGCGTACAGATGATAACCAGTACTTC. This gives the protein CASSSRTDDNQYF.

This clonotype was detected only once. The junction does not match germline at one end; this may be a read error. The rearrangement uses TRBV7-2 and TRBJ2-1; perhaps D is TRBD1 or TRBD2 (5 bases each). CDR3 length: 13 amino acids. The germline V gene encodes CDR1 SGHTA and CDR2 FQGNSA. CDR3 residues: CASSYEGNGTALF. DNA of the CDR3: TGTGCCAGCAGCTATGAGGGGAACGGTACAGCGCTCTTC. The complete variable domain, with remaining parts taken from reference TRBV7-2 and TRBJ2-1, reads GAGVSQSPSNKVTEKGKDVELRCDPISGHTALYWYRQSLGQGLEFLIYFQGNSAPDKSGLPSDRFSAERTGGSVSTLTIQRTQQEDSAVYLCASSYEGNGTALFGPGTRLTVL.

This clonotype was seen only once. The chain is built from TRBV5-1 and TRBJ2-7; perhaps TRBD2 as D (6 bases). CDR1 and CDR2 from the germline V gene are SGHRS and YFSETQ. V was shortened by 1 base and J by 2 bases, with 10 bases between the two germline ends. This CDR3 has 14 amino acids. CDR3: CASSLSGSTYEQYF. For the CDR3, the DNA is TGCGCCAGCAGCTTGAGCGGGTCAACCTACGAGCAGTACTTC. Full variable domain (rest looked up from reference TRBV5-1 and TRBJ2-7): KAGVTQTPRYLIKTRGQQVTLSCSPISGHRSVSWYQQTPGQGLQFLFEYFSETQRNKGNFPGRFSGRQFSNSRSEMNVSTLELGDSALYLCASSLSGSTYEQYFGPGTRLTVT.

Details on this clonotype: The CDR3 carries no conserved terminal phenylalanine or tryptophan, so it likely arises from a read error. It is unclear where the CDR3 begins or ends on the DNA, so no DNA is shown, and the CDR3 is as TCRdb lists it. The rearrangement joins TRBV7-9 to TRBJ2-3; the table calls TRBD1, which could not be checked here. Including both end residues, the CDR3 is 13 amino acids long. Germline values: CDR1 SEHNR, CDR2 FQNEAQ (reference sequence). CDR3 protein: CASSPGLQGVPNS.

The V gene is TRBV11-3, the J gene TRBJ2-1, with D maybe TRBD1 (6 bases). Per germline, CDR1 SGHNT and CDR2 YENEEA. CDR3 size: 16 residues. Trimming removed 0 bases at V and 3 bases at J, with 12 bases between. The CDR3 bases are TGTGCCAGCAGCTTAGATCAGAGGGGGTACTACAATGAGCAGTTCTTC. Its translation: CASSLDQRGYYNEQFF.

The V gene is TRBV15, the J gene TRBJ2-3, with 7 bases matching TRBD2. Germline V CDR1 and CDR2: LNHNV, YYDKDF (reference sequence). Losses at the gene ends were 6 bases for V and 2 bases for J; bases not matched to a gene: 11. The CDR3 length is 16 residues. CDR3 DNA sequence: TGTGCCACCAGTCCCCGGGACTACAAACCCACAGATACGCAGTATTTT. It is translated as CATSPRDYKPTDTQYF.

For this clonotype: The junction shows a germline mismatch at one end, possibly a read error. The V gene is TRBV19, the J gene TRBJ2-2; possibly TRBD2 for D (5 bases). Germline V gene lookup returns CDR1 LNHDA and CDR2 SQIVND (reference sequence). The CDR3 loop spans 15 amino acids. The CDR3 DNA follows: TGTGCCAGTAGTATAGTTGGCATTTCAACCGGGGAGCTGTCTTGG. It encodes CASSIVGISTGELSW.